This TCR beta chain emerged from a study of T cells in Graves' hyperthyroidism and ophthalmopathy (dated by TCRdb to the late 2010s). With respect to the entire study: Peripheral blood was collected at initial diagnosis, before any treatment. A discovery cohort of around 100 patients, approximately 45 with Graves' ophthalmopathy and under 60 with stable Graves' hyperthyroidism, was used to find distinguishing TCR V-J signatures. Prospective prediction of ophthalmopathy was tested in an independent validation cohort of 18 to 20 hyperthyroidism patients and around 16 patients who later progressed to ophthalmopathy. The 75 to 100 discovery patients were randomly split 7:3 into training and test sets. Thyroid tissue and blood T-cell repertoires from roughly six Graves' hyperthyroidism patients were also compared in the study. After blood sampling, hyperthyroidism patients were treated with methimazole at a starting dose of 30 mg daily, and ophthalmopathy patients were treated with high-dose intravenous methylprednisolone. TCR Vbeta CDR3 sequencing of 120 to 150 peripheral blood samples (43 ophthalmopathy, 75 hyperthyroidism and about 17 progressor patients) is reported in the paper. Study-level results and caveats: In validation, progression to ophthalmopathy was predicted by the model with 65% to 71% sensitivity and about 72% specificity, a median of roughly 6.4 months before onset. A model built on a 13 V-J signature distinguished ophthalmopathy from stable hyperthyroidism, reaching 87.88% sensitivity and under 84% specificity in cross-validation and 80%/75% in testing. Most expanded thyroid clonotypes (frequency above 0.001) were also found in blood, which suggests that blood repertoires may mirror thyroid immune responses. No statistical method was used to fix the sample size in advance, and group allocation was not hidden from the investigators.

Hyperthyroidism patients were newly diagnosed, had a disease duration of under 2 months, and were aged 18 to 65 years. Patients with uncontrolled infections, other autoimmune diseases, pregnancy or lactation were excluded. Diagnoses were based on clinical symptoms, serum thyroxine and TRAb, thyroid ultrasound and orbital computed tomography. For progressor patients, blood was drawn at the first diagnosis of hyperthyroidism, before any ophthalmopathy symptoms had appeared. Ficoll-Paque density gradient centrifugation was used to isolate PBMCs from about 9 ml of fresh peripheral blood. Progressor patients were defined as those initially diagnosed with Graves' hyperthyroidism in whom ophthalmopathy developed during follow-up. Trizol reagent was used to extract total RNA, and RNA quality was then checked on an Agilent 2100 Bioanalyzer. TCR beta CDR3 regions were amplified from RNA transcripts. For the first round of RT-PCR on the TCR CDR3, the HTBI primer set was used together with the Qiagen OneStep RT-PCR kit. A second multiplex PCR round built the libraries, followed by size selection and purification. Paired-end sequencing of the libraries was performed with 100 bp reads on an Illumina HiSeq2000. The study's own analysis went as follows. SOAPnuke was used to process the raw data, with reads discarded if the reads contained adapters or uncalled bases, had a mean Phred below 15, or lacked an exact constant-primer or identifier match. COPE v1.2.5 was used to merge high-quality paired reads, and clonotypes were defined as unique nucleotide sequences. Clonotypes were aligned to IMGT TRBV, TRBD and TRBJ reference segments using MiTCR v1.1. The analysis included only V-J combinations with a frequency above 0.0001, which together covered 99% to 99.2% of the repertoires. The TCS score was defined as the ratio of F50 (clonal expansion) to E x V (chaos), calculated using BLOSUM62-based TCRdist between CDR3 peptides within each V-J. Welch's t-statistics and random forest reduced some 510 V-J features to around 14, which were used in a naive Bayes classifier (R e1071). The public reads were run again by TCRdb, first through fastp at Q25 and then through MiXCR, and only productive beta chains were kept. Rows are unified per CDR3 protein, each entry keeping the most common DNA and genes. The V and J calls were determined by TCRdb, not by the authors. Here the sample has more than 300,000 distinct CDR3 sequences; about 15% occur a single time. The ten biggest clones cover 34% of the sample.

The germline V gene encodes CDR1 DFQATT and CDR2 SNEGSKA (reference sequence). The CDR3 covers 13 residues, taking in both the cysteine and the phenylalanine. The kept DNA is CDR3 alone, 39 bases in frame from the first base. A distance of 12 bases separates the germline ends of V and J, which lose 5 bases and 1 base respectively. This clonotype was found many times. Its antigen has not been determined. Per-base qualities were not stored, and no clone one base away is much larger. This chain joins TRBV20-1 to TRBJ2-7; the D element could tentatively be TRBD1 or TRBD2, as 5 bases agree for each. This sequence originates from a woman aged 25 to 39 with Graves' hyperthyroidism that later progressed to Graves' ophthalmopathy. Sequencing was done on a sample of blood. The CDR3 sequence is CSARDGESYEQYF. The DNA reads as follows: TGCAGTGCTCGGGACGGGGAATCCTACGAGCAGTACTTC.